Listed below are T cell receptor beta chains from one sample, sequenced in a study of CD8 T cells in ankylosing spondylitis. TCRdb re-analysed the 5' RACE reads in MiXCR, keeping a single row per CDR3 protein. The top ten clones hold approximately 1% of a sample with around 480,000 distinct CDR3 sequences, roughly a sixth of them seen once. The sequenced sample consisted of blood, either unsorted or a sorted T cell fraction (not recorded which). These receptors were collected from a male donor with ankylosing spondylitis. Both conserved end residues are part of each CDR3. D genes are given only for firm matches. Expanded clones get a size class; other rows say once, few or many, or leave the size out.

d_call,clone_size,j_call,v_call,cdr3_aa,cdr3_nt
NA,NA,TRBJ2-5,TRBV5-1,CASSPGRREEETQYF,TGCGCCAGCAGCCCGGGACGGAGGGAGGAAGAGACCCAGTACTTC
TRBD1,NA,TRBJ1-2,TRBV11-3,CASSFGQGSGGYTF,TGTGCCAGCAGCTTCGGACAGGGGTCGGGGGGCTACACCTTC
NA,NA,TRBJ2-1,TRBV11-3,CASSLDTKGWNEQFF,TGTGCCAGCAGCTTAGATACGAAGGGGTGGAATGAGCAGTTCTTC
NA,NA,TRBJ2-1,TRBV20-1,CSAREVWASEQFF,TGCAGTGCTAGAGAAGTCTGGGCGAGTGAGCAGTTCTTC
NA,NA,TRBJ1-2,TRBV20-1,CSASVPGAYGYTF,TGCAGTGCTAGTGTTCCGGGGGCATATGGCTACACCTTC
NA,many,TRBJ2-3,TRBV5-1,CASSLTSPTDTQYF,TGCGCCAGCAGCTTGACTAGTCCCACAGATACGCAGTATTTT
TRBD2,NA,TRBJ2-7,TRBV4-1,CASSDGLAADEQYF,TGCGCCAGCAGCGACGGACTAGCGGCGGACGAGCAGTACTTC
TRBD1,many,TRBJ2-3,TRBV3-1,CASSQEEGGADTQYF,TGTGCCAGCAGCCAAGAGGAAGGGGGCGCAGATACGCAGTATTTT
NA,few,TRBJ2-7,TRBV20-1,CSASDQPSYEQYF,TGCAGTGCCTCGGACCAACCCTCCTACGAGCAGTACTTC
NA,few,TRBJ2-3,TRBV25-1,CATVPVGASTDTQYF,TGTGCCACGGTCCCTGTCGGTGCTAGCACAGATACGCAGTATTTT
NA,NA,TRBJ2-1,TRBV6-2/TRBV6-3,CASSYSSSINEQFF,TGTGCCAGCAGTTACTCTTCCTCCATTAATGAGCAGTTCTTC
TRBD2,many,TRBJ2-5,TRBV15,CATSRGRGLAGDQETQYF,TGTGCCACCAGCAGAGGTCGGGGACTAGCGGGAGACCAAGAGACCCAGTACTTC
TRBD2,few,TRBJ2-5,TRBV5-1,CASTGGGAGETQYF,TGCGCCAGCACGGGCGGGGGGGCTGGAGAGACCCAGTACTTC
NA,NA,TRBJ2-5,TRBV18,CASSPLSGETQYF,TGTGCCAGCTCACCACTTAGTGGGGAGACCCAGTACTTC
TRBD2,NA,TRBJ2-3,TRBV6-1,CASRASAGGLVADTQYF,TGTGCCAGCAGAGCAAGCGCGGGGGGATTGGTGGCAGATACGCAGTATTTT
NA,few,TRBJ2-1,TRBV7-9,CASSTQGGGQFF,TGTGCCAGCAGTACCCAGGGAGGGGGGCAGTTCTTC
TRBD1,NA,TRBJ1-2,TRBV6-1,CASTRGQVDGYTF,TGTGCCAGCACCCGAGGACAGGTCGACGGCTACACCTTC
TRBD1,NA,TRBJ2-6,TRBV7-2,CASTLTGAFSGANVLTF,TGTGCCAGCACTTTGACAGGGGCCTTCTCTGGGGCCAACGTCCTGACTTTC
NA,few,TRBJ2-7,TRBV3-1,CASSQVRESHEQYF,TGTGCCAGCAGCCAAGTACGGGAGTCTCACGAGCAGTACTTC
NA,many,TRBJ2-3,TRBV12-3/TRBV12-4,CASSPGTRTSAPDTQYF,TGTGCCAGCAGTCCCGGGACACGTACTAGCGCGCCGGATACGCAGTATTTT
NA,few,TRBJ1-2,TRBV20-1,CSALPLGSNYGYTF,TGCAGTGCCCTCCCTCTAGGGTCTAACTATGGCTACACCTTC
NA,NA,TRBJ2-1,TRBV20-1,CSPRGMGDEQFF,TGCAGCCCTAGGGGGATGGGCGATGAGCAGTTCTTC
NA,NA,TRBJ2-7,TRBV20-1,CSARGTDEQYF,TGCAGTGCTAGAGGGACGGACGAGCAGTACTTC
NA,NA,TRBJ1-1,TRBV20-1,CSARERGRPLMNTEAFF,TGCAGTGCTAGAGAGAGGGGGAGGCCGCTTATGAACACTGAAGCTTTCTTT
TRBD2,many,TRBJ2-1,TRBV5-1,CASSLEAGLAFYNEQFF,TGCGCCAGCAGCTTGGAGGCGGGACTAGCGTTTTACAATGAGCAGTTCTTC
NA,many,TRBJ1-1,TRBV12-3/TRBV12-4,CASSFRGRGTEAFF,TGTGCCAGCAGTTTTAGGGGACGTGGCACTGAAGCTTTCTTT
NA,few,TRBJ1-1,TRBV29-1,CSVVRRGRDTEAFF,TGCAGCGTTGTACGCAGGGGTCGGGACACTGAAGCTTTCTTT
TRBD2,NA,TRBJ2-1,TRBV5-1,CASSTGTSYNEQFF,TGCGCCAGCAGCACTGGGACTAGCTACAATGAGCAGTTCTTC
TRBD1,NA,TRBJ1-5,TRBV4-1,CASSMPGQGNQPQHF,TGCGCCAGCAGCATGCCGGGACAGGGGAATCAGCCCCAGCATTTT
NA,NA,TRBJ1-1,TRBV28,CASSNPRAAFF,TGTGCCAGCAGTAACCCCCGAGCCGCTTTCTTT
NA,NA,TRBJ1-1,TRBV7-2,CASSLNMVSFVAFF,TGTGCCAGCAGCTTAAATATGGTTAGCTTTGTAGCTTTCTTT
TRBD1,few,TRBJ1-1,TRBV29-1,CSTITGELTEAFF,TGCAGCACCATCACAGGGGAACTAACTGAAGCTTTCTTT
NA,few,TRBJ1-5,TRBV4-1,CASSQGTASNQPQHF,TGCGCCAGCAGCCAAGGGACAGCGAGCAATCAGCCCCAGCATTTT